This TCR beta chain was sequenced in a study of glioma-infiltrating T cells. Study-level points and caveats: Gliomas, especially low-grade, showed above-expected tissue-blood divergence; non-neoplastic patients showed below. CDR3 overlap between tissue and blood was very small.

Ten or more counts support this clonotype. What it binds is unknown. In germline, CDR1 is LGHDT, CDR2 YNNKEL (reference sequence). The CDR3 is 12 residues long. V lost 0 bases and J 6 bases, leaving 4 bases between the germline ends. The iRepertoire nested amplicon-rescue multiplex PCR amplified TCR alpha and beta CDR3s from RNA. One-step reverse transcription and amplification started from roughly 100-400 ng of tissue mRNA or PBMC total RNA. Via MiXCR, TCRdb re-called the multiplex PCR reads, giving one row per CDR3 protein. The table lists around 190,000 distinct CDR3 sequences, under 55% of them singletons.

The sequence was collected from a human donor with low-grade glioma or glioblastoma, undergoing nonglioma brain surgery, or in good health (not recorded which). Sequencing was carried out using glioma tissue, nonneoplastic brain tissue, or PBMCs (not recorded which). V gene TRBV3-1 combines with J gene TRBJ2-3; D remains unclear. The CDR3 nucleotides are TGTGCCAGCAGCCAAGAAAGCGATACGCAGTATTTT. It specifies CASSQESDTQYF.